What follows are 2 T cell receptor beta chains derived from one specimen sequenced in a study of blood T cell repertoires in COVID-19. Generated by immunoSEQ multiplex PCR, the TCRdb table keeps only in-frame clones and is missing some. The sample has around 140,000 clones; around nine tenths are singletons. The sequenced material came from peripheral blood. All receptors come from a man aged 50-60 years with active or convalescent COVID-19.

The V and J genes are TRBV5-4 and TRBJ2-3; 8 nucleotides match TRBD1. Germline assignment: CDR1 SGHNT and CDR2 YYREEE (reference sequence). CDR3 length equals 14 residues. The V segment lost 3 bases and the J segment 7 bases; nucleotides outside the gene matches: 7. DNA of the CDR3: TGTGCCAGCAGCTGGAGAGACAGGGGAAATACGCAGTATTTT. Translated, it gives CASSWRDRGNTQYF.

This clone was recorded only once. This chain uses TRBV7-2 with TRBJ2-3; D is possibly TRBD1 (6 bases). V was shortened by 0 bases and J by 1 base, with 8 bases between the two germline ends. This CDR3 is built from 15 residues. CDR1 is SGHTA and CDR2 is FQGNSA in the germline V gene. The chain's CDR3 is CASSLAGARTDTQYF. In DNA, the CDR3 is TGTGCCAGCAGCTTAGCGGGGGCCCGCACAGATACGCAGTATTTT.